This T cell receptor beta chain was sequenced for a study of shared clonotypes between healthy human individuals. Per the germline V gene, CDR1 is SGHTA and CDR2 is FQGTGA. The CDR3 totals 14 residues. V shed 4 bases and J 4 bases; nucleotides not matched to a gene: 4. This clone was seen ten or more times. Some clones are missing from TCRdb's copy, which holds only in-frame ones; the method was immunoSEQ multiplex PCR. The sample carries about 1.1 million clones, 75% to 85% recorded once. The receptor was derived from a man aged 18 to 29 in good health. Some clones in this sample may be carry-over from other donors' samples. Sequenced sample: memory CD4+ T cells from PBMCs. Subset denoted: CD45RA-negative fraction. This chain links TRBV7-3 with TRBJ2-5, with 9 bases lining up with TRBD1. The CDR3 reads CASSYTGGRETQYF. The CDR3 DNA reads as TGTGCCAGCAGCTATACAGGGGGCAGAGAGACCCAGTACTTC.